Here is one TCR beta chain with its context. This sample was included in a study of cytomegalovirus exposure and HLA in healthy donors. The J segment lost 5 bases and the V segment lost 5 bases, leaving 13 bases of the junction unmatched. Germline values: CDR1 SNHLY, CDR2 FYNNEI. The CDR3 is 17 residues long. Researchers ran the PCR with 60 Vbeta and 13 Jbeta primers. Data came from immunoSEQ multiplex PCR; TCRdb stores just in-frame clones and leaves some out. The repertoire has 50,000 to 60,000 clones, 75% to 80% of them found once; the top ten carry around 2.5%. The chain recombines TRBV2 with TRBJ1-2; TRBD1 aligns across 11 bases. The sequence was collected from a woman between 40 and 55 years old in good health and CMV-seropositive. The sequenced sample was PBMCs. The CDR3 sequence is CASSRGTGGAQAYGYTF. CDR3 nucleotide sequence: TGTGCCAGCAGTAGGGGGACAGGGGGGGCCCAGGCGTATGGCTACACCTTC.